This T cell receptor beta chain was documented in a study of OX40 agonist ivuxolimab in advanced cancers. At the level of the study: Six ivuxolimab dose levels, 0.01 to 10 mg/kg, were given intravenously every 2 weeks. Averaging around 60 years in age, with a range of 23 to 79, the cohort was around 85% male. Overall study results and limits: At doses 0.1 to 3.0 mg/kg, CD4+ and CD8+ clones expanded.

Details on this clone: The target antigen is unknown.

V dropped 7 bases and J dropped 0 bases, with 11 bases sitting between them. Germline V gene lookup returns CDR1 SNHLY and CDR2 FYNNEI. CDR3 length: 14 amino acids. Data came from immunoSEQ multiplex PCR; TCRdb stores just in-frame clones and leaves some out. The table includes around 17,000 clones, 85% to 95% detected once. Source: CD4+ or CD8+ T cells sorted from blood, taken in a trial of the OX40 agonist ivuxolimab. J is TRBJ2-3 and V is TRBV2, with D hard to call. This clonotype was sampled from an adult with an advanced solid tumor such as melanoma, head and neck, liver or kidney cancer. The CDR3, as DNA: TGTGCCAGCAAAGGTGGTACGAGCACAGATACGCAGTATTTT. Translation: CASKGGTSTDTQYF.